The rows below give T cell receptor beta chains drawn from one sample of a study of T cell repertoires in cytomegalovirus infection. TCRdb re-called the reads with MiXCR, one entry per CDR3 protein. The top ten clones hold around 47% of a sample with around 250,000 distinct CDR3 sequences, more than 15% of them seen once. What was sequenced was CD8+ T cells from PBMCs. These receptors were taken from a human donor in good health (CMV status not recorded). Some clones in this sample may be carry-over from other donors' samples. CDR3s include the opening cysteine and the closing phenylalanine or tryptophan. A D gene is named only where the DNA matches it firmly. Expanded clones get a size class; other rows say once, few or many, or leave the size out.

clone_size	d_call	v_call	j_call	cdr3_nt	cdr3_aa
NA	NA	TRBV13	TRBJ2-3	TGTGCCAGCAGCTTAGGCCTAGATCCGGGGGACGGAGATACGCAGTATTTT	CASSLGLDPGDGDTQYF
few	NA	TRBV19	TRBJ2-2	TGTGCCAGTACAGCCAGCCCCACCGGGGAGCTGTTTTTT	CASTASPTGELFF
NA	NA	TRBV24-1	TRBJ2-1	TGTGCCACCAGCGCCGTTGGACAGATAAGCTCCTTCAATGAGCAGTTCTTC	CATSAVGQISSFNEQFF
few	NA	TRBV29-1	TRBJ1-3	TGCAGCGTAGGGACTGGAAACACCATATATTTT	CSVGTGNTIYF
NA	TRBD1	TRBV6-2/TRBV6-3	TRBJ1-1	TGTGCCAGCAACTTACCGACAGGGGACACTGAAGCTTTCTTT	CASNLPTGDTEAFF
few	NA	TRBV20-1	TRBJ1-5	TGCAGTGCTAGAGATTGGGGGTCTGAGGCGAGCAATCAGCCCCAGCATTTT	CSARDWGSEASNQPQHF
NA	TRBD1	TRBV20-1	TRBJ1-2	TGCAGTGCTAGACAGGGGGGAAGCGATGGCTACACCTTC	CSARQGGSDGYTF
NA	TRBD2	TRBV27	TRBJ2-3	TGTGCCAGCAGCCTAAGGACTAGACTCACAGATACGCAGTATTTT	CASSLRTRLTDTQYF
many	NA	TRBV6-1	TRBJ2-7	TGTGCCAGCACCCCGCGAGTGATCAATCGAGACGAGCAGTACTTC	CASTPRVINRDEQYF
NA	TRBD2	TRBV9	TRBJ2-3	TGTGCCAGCAGCGTAAAGGGACTAGCGGGGGGGCCGGGTCGCACAGATACGCAGTATTTT	CASSVKGLAGGPGRTDTQYF
NA	TRBD1	TRBV19	TRBJ2-2	TGTGCCAGTAGTATAGGGACAGGGGTGTATGCCGGGGAGCTGTTTTTT	CASSIGTGVYAGELFF
NA	NA	TRBV25-1	TRBJ2-7	TGTGCCAGCGGAGAGGCGTACGAGCAGTACTTC	CASGEAYEQYF
NA	TRBD1	TRBV12-3/TRBV12-4	TRBJ1-4	TGTGCCAGCAGTTTTCGGGACAGGGCCGGGAATGAAAAACTGTTTTTT	CASSFRDRAGNEKLFF
few	TRBD1	TRBV4-3	TRBJ1-1	TGCGCCAGCAGCCAAGATCAGGGGGGGCTTGAAGCTTTCTTT	CASSQDQGGLEAFF
many	NA	TRBV2	TRBJ2-7	TGTGCCAGCAGCCCCCCAGGGGGGGGAATCTACGAGCAGTACTTC	CASSPPGGGIYEQYF
many	NA	TRBV6-1	TRBJ1-5	TGTGCCAGCAGTGAAAACGCGGAGGGAGGGGGTCAGCCCCAGCATTTT	CASSENAEGGGQPQHF
NA	NA	TRBV28	TRBJ2-5	TGTGCCAGCAGTCTTCTCGGGCAGGGGCCTGAAGAGACCCAGTACTTC	CASSLLGQGPEETQYF
few	NA	TRBV29-1	TRBJ2-3	TGCAGCGTTGAAGGGGCAGGGAGGAACACAGATACGCAGTATTTT	CSVEGAGRNTDTQYF
few	NA	TRBV6-5	TRBJ1-4	TGTGCCAGCAGTTACTCCGACAGGAGGGGGGTCGGTAAACTGTTTTTT	CASSYSDRRGVGKLFF
few	TRBD2	TRBV20-1	TRBJ2-3	TGCAGTGCTAGAGAAGAGCTAGCGGGGCCCACAGATACGCAGTATTTT	CSAREELAGPTDTQYF
many	TRBD1	TRBV7-6	TRBJ1-6	TGTGCCAGCAGCGACGTTGTACGGGACAGGGTGAATTCACCCCTCCACTTT	CASSDVVRDRVNSPLHF
NA	TRBD1	TRBV6-1	TRBJ1-5	TGTGCCAGCAGTGAAGGGACAGGGGGTCAGCCCCAGCATTTT	CASSEGTGGQPQHF
many	NA	TRBV28	TRBJ2-3	TGTGCCAGCAGGGAACTGGGGGGTGCGCAGTATTTT	CASRELGGAQYF
many	NA	TRBV7-6	TRBJ2-2	TGTGCCAGCAGCTTAGCGGCAGGGGGGAACGGGGAGCTGTTTTTT	CASSLAAGGNGELFF
few	NA	TRBV7-9	TRBJ2-7	TGTGCCAGCAGCTTAGCTCCGGGGCTCTACGAGCAGTACTTC	CASSLAPGLYEQYF
NA	NA	TRBV7-9	TRBJ2-3	TGTGCCAGCAGCTTACAGGAAACAGATACGCAGTATTTT	CASSLQETDTQYF
many	NA	TRBV7-2	TRBJ2-5	TGTGCCAGCAGCTTAAGGATGGGAGAGACCCAGTACTTC	CASSLRMGETQYF
few	NA	TRBV9	TRBJ1-1	TGTGCCAGCAGCGTAGATGGGATGAGCACTGAAGCTTTCTTT	CASSVDGMSTEAFF
NA	NA	TRBV20-1	TRBJ1-3	TGCAGTGCTAGAGATGGGGGGGCGTATGGAAACACCATATATTTT	CSARDGGAYGNTIYF
NA	NA	TRBV18	TRBJ1-4	TGTGCCAGCTCACCCGGACTTCTCCCTAATGAAAAACTGTTTTTT	CASSPGLLPNEKLFF
few	NA	TRBV4-1	TRBJ1-4	TGCGCCAGCAGCCGAAGTACCGGGACGCAAATTGAAAAACTGTTTTTT	CASSRSTGTQIEKLFF
NA	TRBD1	TRBV4-3	TRBJ1-1	TGCGCCAGCAGCCCTGACAGGGGCACGAACACTGAAGCTTTCTTT	CASSPDRGTNTEAFF
NA	TRBD1	TRBV2	TRBJ2-2	TGTGCCAGCAGTTCACAGGGGGTTACCGGGGAGCTGTTTTTT	CASSSQGVTGELFF
many	TRBD1	TRBV7-9	TRBJ1-1	TGTGCCAGCAGCGCAGACAGGGGATTGAACACTGAAGCTTTCTTT	CASSADRGLNTEAFF
many	NA	TRBV7-6	TRBJ2-5	TGTGCCAGCAGCTTCTACACAGACCAAGAGACCCAGTACTTC	CASSFYTDQETQYF
few	NA	TRBV28	TRBJ1-5	TGTGCCAGCAGTTTAGACAGTCTGACGCAGCCCCAGCATTTT	CASSLDSLTQPQHF
NA	NA	TRBV29-1	TRBJ1-1	TGCAGCACACACGGTCAGGGGATGAACACTGAAGCTTTCTTT	CSTHGQGMNTEAFF
many	TRBD1	TRBV4-2	TRBJ2-2	TGTGCCAGCAGCCAAGAGTATCAGGGGGCGAACACCGGGGAGCTGTTTTTT	CASSQEYQGANTGELFF
NA	NA	TRBV27	TRBJ2-3	TGTGCCAGCAGTGCCGCGTCTAGCACAGATACGCAGTATTTT	CASSAASSTDTQYF
few	TRBD1	TRBV2	TRBJ2-5	TGTGCCAGCAGTGAAGCGTTTATCGCAGGGGGCGGAGAGACCCAGTACTTC	CASSEAFIAGGGETQYF
many	NA	TRBV20-1	TRBJ1-2	TGCAGTGCTAGAGACCAACAGGGATCGGGGCCCTATGGCTACACCTTC	CSARDQQGSGPYGYTF
NA	NA	TRBV11-1	TRBJ2-5	TGTGCCAGCAGCTTCCTAGGAGAACAAGAGACCCAGTACTTC	CASSFLGEQETQYF
NA	NA	TRBV6-2/TRBV6-3	TRBJ2-5	TGTGCCAGCAGTTATGGGGGGTACCAAGAGACCCAGTACTTC	CASSYGGYQETQYF
NA	TRBD1	TRBV27	TRBJ2-7	TGTGCCAGCAGTCCTCCCGGGACAGAAGTCTCCGGGCCGGTGGCAGGGTTCCACGAGCAGTACTTC	CASSPPGTEVSGPVAGFHEQYF
NA	NA	TRBV12-3/TRBV12-4	TRBJ1-5	TGTGCCAGCAGTTTGAACAAAATGCGTTCGCCCCAGCATTTT	CASSLNKMRSPQHF
few	NA	TRBV28	TRBJ2-7	TGTGCCAGCAGTTTGGTGGGGGGGCCCTCCTACGAGCAGTACTTC	CASSLVGGPSYEQYF
NA	TRBD1	TRBV29-1	TRBJ2-7	TGCAGCGTGGGGATCGGGACAGGGGCTTTGGGGGTTGAGCAGTACTTC	CSVGIGTGALGVEQYF
many	NA	TRBV27	TRBJ2-1	TGTGCCAGCAGTTCTCGAAGTAGCGGTTACAATGAGCAGTTCTTC	CASSSRSSGYNEQFF
few	NA	TRBV29-1	TRBJ2-1	TGCAGCGTTGAAGGTGTAAGTGAGCAGTTCTTC	CSVEGVSEQFF
NA	NA	TRBV5-6	TRBJ1-1	TGTGCCAGCAGCTTCCAACCCTCACATCCGAACACTGAAGCTTTCTTT	CASSFQPSHPNTEAFF
NA	NA	TRBV14	TRBJ1-1	TGTGCCAGCAGCCAGGTAGCATACTCGAACACTGAAGCTTTCTTT	CASSQVAYSNTEAFF
many	TRBD2	TRBV7-9	TRBJ2-1	TGTGCCAGCAGCTCGACTAGCGGGGGATCCTACAATGAGCAGTTCTTC	CASSSTSGGSYNEQFF
few	NA	TRBV29-1	TRBJ2-3	TGCAGCGTCGGTAGCGGTCCCGGAGATACGCAGTATTTT	CSVGSGPGDTQYF
NA	TRBD2	TRBV4-2	TRBJ2-7	TGTGCCAGCAGCCAAGATTTTCGGAGCGGGGGGGAGCAGTACTTC	CASSQDFRSGGEQYF
many	TRBD2	TRBV7-9	TRBJ2-4	TGTGCCAGCAGCTTAATGGGGGGGGTCGGACCCAAAAACATTCAGTACTTC	CASSLMGGVGPKNIQYF
NA	NA	TRBV12-5	TRBJ2-1	TGTGCTAGTGGTTTGGGTGAGCAGTTCTTC	CASGLGEQFF
many	NA	TRBV7-8	TRBJ1-5	TGTGCCAGCAGCTTAACGGGAAGGTATAGCAATCAGCCCCAGCATTTT	CASSLTGRYSNQPQHF
many	NA	TRBV7-8	TRBJ1-2	TGTGCCAGCAGGCCGACTGCCGACTATGGCTACACCTTC	CASRPTADYGYTF
few	TRBD1	TRBV19	TRBJ2-1	TGTGCCAGCACTGTGGACAGGGGGCCATTCAATGAGCAGTTCTTC	CASTVDRGPFNEQFF
NA	NA	TRBV6-5	TRBJ1-1	TGTGCCAGCAGATCGTGGACAGAATCTGAAGCTTTCTTT	CASRSWTESEAFF